This T cell receptor (beta chain) derives from a study of control samples from healthy donors and cancer patients. TCRdb's copy holds only in-frame clones and misses some; the assay was immunoSEQ multiplex PCR. Found here are about 170,000 clones, 85% to 90% of them singletons; the top ten hold 4% to 6%. V lost 6 bases, J lost 4 bases, and 6 bases stayed unmatched. Per germline, CDR1 ENHRY and CDR2 SYGVKD. This CDR3 is built from 13 residues. The J gene is TRBJ2-7, the V gene TRBV10-3; 7 positions agree with TRBD1. Sequenced input: blood. The origin of this receptor is a woman in her twenties or thirties in good health. CDR3 amino acids: CAIRRDSSYEQYV. CDR3 sequence (DNA): TGTGCCATCAGGAGGGACAGCTCATACGAGCAGTACGTC.